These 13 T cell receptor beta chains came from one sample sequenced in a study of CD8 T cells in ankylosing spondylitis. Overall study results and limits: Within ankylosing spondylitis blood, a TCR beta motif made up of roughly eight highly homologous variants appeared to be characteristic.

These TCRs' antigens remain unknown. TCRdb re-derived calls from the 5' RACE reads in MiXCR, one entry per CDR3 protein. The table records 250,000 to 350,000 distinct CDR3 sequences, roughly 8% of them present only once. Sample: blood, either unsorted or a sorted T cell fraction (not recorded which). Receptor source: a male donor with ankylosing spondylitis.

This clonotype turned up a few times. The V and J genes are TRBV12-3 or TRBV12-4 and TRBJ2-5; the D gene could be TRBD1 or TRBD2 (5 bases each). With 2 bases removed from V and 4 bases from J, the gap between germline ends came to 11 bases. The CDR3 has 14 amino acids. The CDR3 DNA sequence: TGTGCCAGCAGTTTATTCAGGGAGCCAGAGACCCAGTACTTC. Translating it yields CASSLFREPETQYF.

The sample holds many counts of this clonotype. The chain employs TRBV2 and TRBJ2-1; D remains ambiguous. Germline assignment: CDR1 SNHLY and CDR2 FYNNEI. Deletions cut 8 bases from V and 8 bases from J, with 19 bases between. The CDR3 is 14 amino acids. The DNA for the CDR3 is TGTGCCAGCGGGTCTTGGGTACCACACTATGAGCAGTTCTTC. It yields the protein CASGSWVPHYEQFF.

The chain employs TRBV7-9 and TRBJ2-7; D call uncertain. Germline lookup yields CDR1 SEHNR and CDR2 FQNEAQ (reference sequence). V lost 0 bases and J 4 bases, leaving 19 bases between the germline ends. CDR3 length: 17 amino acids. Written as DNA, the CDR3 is TGTGCCAGCAGCTTAGCGCCAAAACGGACGAAGGTATACGAGCAGTACTTC. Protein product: CASSLAPKRTKVYEQYF.

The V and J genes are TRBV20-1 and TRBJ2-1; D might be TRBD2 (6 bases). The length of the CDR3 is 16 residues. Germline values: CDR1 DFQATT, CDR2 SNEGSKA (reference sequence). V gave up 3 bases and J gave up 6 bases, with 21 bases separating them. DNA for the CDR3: TGCAGTGCTAGGGGAGGAGTAACGGGAGAGGGCAATGAGCAGTTCTTC. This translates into CSARGGVTGEGNEQFF.

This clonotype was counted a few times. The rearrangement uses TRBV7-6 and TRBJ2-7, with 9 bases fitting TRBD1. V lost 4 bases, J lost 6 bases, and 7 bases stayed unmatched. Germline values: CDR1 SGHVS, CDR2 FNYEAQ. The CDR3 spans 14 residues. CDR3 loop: CASSSGQGYSEQYF. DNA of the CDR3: TGTGCCAGCAGCTCGGGACAGGGATATTCCGAGCAGTACTTC.

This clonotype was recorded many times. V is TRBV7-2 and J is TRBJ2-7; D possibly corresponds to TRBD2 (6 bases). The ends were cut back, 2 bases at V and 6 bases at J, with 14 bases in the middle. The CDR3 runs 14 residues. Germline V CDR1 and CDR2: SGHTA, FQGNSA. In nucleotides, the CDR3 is TGTGCCAGCAGCTTACTAGGCGGGAAGGGCGAGCAGTACTTC. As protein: CASSLLGGKGEQYF.

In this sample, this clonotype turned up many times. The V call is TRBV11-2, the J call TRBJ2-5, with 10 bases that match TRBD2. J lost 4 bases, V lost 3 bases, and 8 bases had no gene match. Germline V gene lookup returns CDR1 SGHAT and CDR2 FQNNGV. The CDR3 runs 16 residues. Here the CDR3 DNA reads TGTGCCAGCAGCTTTGGGGCTAGCGGGAGTAGAGAGACCCAGTACTTC. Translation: CASSFGASGSRETQYF. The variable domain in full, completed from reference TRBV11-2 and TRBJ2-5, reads EAGVAQSPRYKIIEKRQSVAFWCNPISGHATLYWYQQILGQGPKLLIQFQNNGVVDDSQLPKDRFSAERLKGVDSTLKIQPAKLEDSAVYLCASSFGASGSRETQYFGPGTRLLVL.

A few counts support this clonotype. CDR3 region: CASSEQGSANEKLFF. The CDR3 nucleotides are TGTGCCAGCAGCGAACAGGGATCGGCTAATGAAAAACTGTTTTTT. The rearrangement uses TRBV9 and TRBJ1-4; a possible D gene is TRBD1 (6 bases). Germline V gene sequence: CDR1 SGDLS, CDR2 YYNGEE. CDR3 length: 15 amino acids. Trimming stripped 3 bases from V and 3 bases from J, with 12 bases between.

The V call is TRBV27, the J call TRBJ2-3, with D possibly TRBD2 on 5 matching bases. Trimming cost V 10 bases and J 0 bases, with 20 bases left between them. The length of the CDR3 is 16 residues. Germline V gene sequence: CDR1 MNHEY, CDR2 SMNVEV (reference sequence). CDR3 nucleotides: TGTGCCACCTCCGATTTAAGCGGAACTAGCACAGATACGCAGTATTTT. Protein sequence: CATSDLSGTSTDTQYF.

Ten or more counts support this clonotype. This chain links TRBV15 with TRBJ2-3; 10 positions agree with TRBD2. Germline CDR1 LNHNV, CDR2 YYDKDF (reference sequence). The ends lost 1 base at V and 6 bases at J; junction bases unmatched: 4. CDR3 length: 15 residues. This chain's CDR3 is CATSRGTSGRDTQYF. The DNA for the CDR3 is TGTGCCACCAGCAGAGGGACTAGCGGTAGGGATACGCAGTATTTT.

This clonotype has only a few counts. CDR3 nucleotide sequence: TGTGCCAGCAGCCAAGATGTAGGGGCCTTAAGGGGACCCCTCCACTTT. Residues: CASSQDVGALRGPLHF. The rearrangement joins TRBV4-2 to TRBJ1-6; a possible D gene is TRBD1 (5 bases). The CDR3 totals 16 residues. V shed 0 bases and J shed 12 bases, with 18 bases lying between them. The germline V gene has CDR1 LGHNA and CDR2 YNFKEQ.

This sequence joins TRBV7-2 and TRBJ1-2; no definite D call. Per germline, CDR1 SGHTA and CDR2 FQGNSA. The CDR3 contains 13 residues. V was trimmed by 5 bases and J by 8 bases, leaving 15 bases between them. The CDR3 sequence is CASSLEARRGYTF. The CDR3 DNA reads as TGTGCCAGCAGCCTGGAAGCGCGGCGGGGCTACACCTTC.

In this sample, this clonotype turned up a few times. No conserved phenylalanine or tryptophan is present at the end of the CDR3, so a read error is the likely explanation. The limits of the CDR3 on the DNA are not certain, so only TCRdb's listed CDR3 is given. This CDR3 reads CASDRFLI. The chain recombines TRBV6-4 with TRBJ2-7; whether TRBD1, the table's D call, matches the DNA was not checked. From germline, CDR1 is MRHNA and CDR2 SNTAGT. Counting both end residues, the CDR3 totals 8 amino acids.